The present entry profiles one TCR beta chain with its context. Its antigen is undetermined. This sample is part of a study of cytomegalovirus exposure and HLA in healthy donors. Primers: 60 Vbeta forward and 13 Jbeta reverse. TCRdb's copy holds only in-frame clones and misses some; the assay was immunoSEQ multiplex PCR. Altogether 200,000 or so clones are present, roughly four fifths being singletons, with the ten largest covering over 2%. Germline values: CDR1 LGHNA, CDR2 YNFKEQ. This CDR3 region has 18 residues. The ends lost 0 bases at V and 8 bases at J; junction bases unmatched: 10. Study-wide results and limits: For most TCR sequences rarity was the rule, although some public TCRs occurred in many donors.

This sequence joins TRBV4-2 and TRBJ2-1; TRBD2 aligns across 13 bases. Sequences were obtained from PBMCs. The sequence was obtained from a woman in her 30s in good health and CMV-seropositive. CDR3 DNA: TGTGCCAGCAGCCAAGATCATGGACTAGCGGGAGTTGTAGATGAGCAGTTCTTC. This encodes CASSQDHGLAGVVDEQFF.